The next 15 T cell receptor beta chains were all read from a single sample in a study of blood T cell repertoires in COVID-19 (dated by TCRdb to about 2020). Receptor libraries were prepared by the immunoSEQ multiplex PCR assay. TCRdb took this table from immuneACCESS and kept in-frame rearrangements with V and J called. Such tables lack part of the clones; where checked against another copy, unresolved V genes explain under half of the gap, and the rest is unexplained. The sample includes under 200,000 clones, with approximately 79% observed a single time. The top ten constitute 4% to 6.5% of the sample. Sequences were obtained from PBMCs or T cells enriched from blood (not recorded which). The receptors stem from a woman aged 55 to 70 with acute COVID-19.

This chain uses TRBV18 with TRBJ2-7; maybe TRBD1 (5 bases). The CDR3 covers 12 residues. V lost 0 bases and J lost 7, with 7 bases in between. Germline CDR1 KGHSH, CDR2 LQKENI. The CDR3 region is CASSPPRGEQYF. CDR3 sequence (DNA): TGTGCCAGCTCACCACCTAGGGGTGAGCAGTACTTC.

This clone was recorded a few times. The V and J genes are TRBV4-2 and TRBJ2-7, with 9 bases matching TRBD2. Germline CDR1 and CDR2: LGHNA and YNFKEQ. V shed 4 bases and J 4 bases; nucleotides not matched to a gene: 17. CDR3 size: 18 residues. The CDR3 reads CASSPRSGESGRLYEQYF. CDR3 bases: TGTGCCAGCAGCCCAAGGAGTGGTGAGAGCGGGAGGTTGTACGAGCAGTACTTC.

In this sample, this clone turned up once. The chain employs TRBV7-2 and TRBJ2-7; 9 bases are a match to TRBD2. Per the germline V gene, CDR1 is SGHTA and CDR2 is FQGNSA. J lost 4 bases, V lost 2 bases, and 3 bases had no gene match. The CDR3 is 14 amino acids. CDR3 amino acids: CASSLQTSGYEQYF. The CDR3 nucleotides read TGTGCCAGCAGCTTACAGACTAGCGGATACGAGCAGTACTTC.

This chain links TRBV4-3 with TRBJ2-1, with a possible D match to TRBD1 (5 bases). The V and J ends lost 0 bases and 2 bases respectively, with 11 bases between them. CDR3 size: 16 residues. From germline, CDR1 is LGHNA and CDR2 YSLEER. CDR3 coding DNA: TGCGCCAGCAGCCAAGAAATGACAGCTGCCTACAATGAGCAGTTCTTC. This codes for CASSQEMTAAYNEQFF.

The J gene is TRBJ2-7, the V gene TRBV21-1; TRBD1 reflects the table's D call only, with no check against the DNA. TRBV21-1 is annotated as a pseudogene. This CDR3 contains 18 residues. The CDR3 region is CASSAQPYVHWAIYEQYF. The CDR3 nucleotides are TGTGCCAGCAGCGCCCAACCTTACGTTCATTGGGCAATCTACGAGCAGTACTTC.

The V gene is TRBV3-1 (or the pseudogene TRBV3-2), the J gene TRBJ1-6, with a weak D call TRBD1 (6 bases). Germline V gene data show CDR1 as LGHDT and CDR2 as YNNKEL (reference sequence). The CDR3 covers 18 residues. Trimming removed 3 bases from V and 0 bases from J, with 15 bases in between. The CDR3 DNA is TGTGCCAGCAGCCATCTGGGACACCCGAGCTCCTATAATTCACCCCTCCACTTT. Translation: CASSHLGHPSSYNSPLHF.

The V call is TRBV9, the J call TRBJ1-3; D remains unclear. CDR1 and CDR2 from the germline V gene are SGDLS and YYNGEE. Trimming took 0 bases from V and 0 from J, leaving 22 bases between them. This CDR3 has 20 amino acids. CDR3 DNA sequence: TGTGCCAGCAGCGTAGACTTCTTTTCGAGGGAGTCTAGCTCTGGAAACACCATATATTTT. Its protein is CASSVDFFSRESSSGNTIYF. Full variable domain (remainder filled in from reference TRBV9 and TRBJ1-3): DSGVTQTPKHLITATGQRVTLRCSPRSGDLSVYWYQQSLDQGLQFLIQYYNGEERAKGNILERFSAQQFPDLHSELNLSSLELGDSALYFCASSVDFFSRESSSGNTIYFGEGSWLTVV.

The chain combines TRBV27 with TRBJ1-1; 11 positions agree with TRBD1. From germline, CDR1 is MNHEY and CDR2 SMNVEV (reference sequence). V lost 6 bases to trimming and J lost 3 bases; unmatched junction nucleotides: 6. This CDR3 has 15 amino acids. CDR3 sequence reads: CASSWTGGIDTEAFF. The CDR3 DNA follows: TGTGCCAGCAGCTGGACAGGGGGCATCGACACTGAAGCTTTCTTT.

V is TRBV21-1 and J is TRBJ2-5; TRBD2 is taken as the D call from the table, unchecked against the DNA. TRBV21-1 is shown as a pseudogene. The length of the CDR3 is 14 residues. CDR3 nucleotides: TGTGCCAGCAGCACTGGGGACGGGGGAGAGACCCAGTACTTC. Translating it yields CASSTGDGGETQYF.

This rearrangement joins TRBV28 to TRBJ1-2; 8 bases are a match to TRBD1. Germline CDR1 and CDR2: MDHEN and SYDVKM. The CDR3 extends over 15 amino acids. The V and J ends lost 8 bases and 2 bases, in that order; junction bases with no gene match: 10. CDR3 DNA sequence: TGTGCCAGCCGCAACCCAACAGGGGGAAACTATGGCTACACCTTC. This gives the protein CASRNPTGGNYGYTF.

The rearrangement joins TRBV9 to TRBJ2-6; no clear D gene. Trimming shortened V by 4 bases and J by 0 bases, and 11 bases separated the two germline ends. The CDR3 runs to 16 residues. The germline V gene encodes CDR1 SGDLS and CDR2 YYNGEE. The CDR3, as DNA: TGTGCCAGCAGCCGTACTGTTCCCTCTGGGGCCAACGTCCTGACTTTC. It is translated as CASSRTVPSGANVLTF.

A word on this clone: An end of the junction differs from the germline gene, which may be a read error. V gene TRBV19 combines with J gene TRBJ2-5, with TRBD2 matching 9 bases. Germline CDR1 reads LNHDA; CDR2 reads SQIVND (reference sequence). The CDR3 covers 17 residues. CDR3 sequence: CASSPREGLASQGTQYF. CDR3 nucleotide sequence: TGTGCCAGTAGCCCACGGGAAGGACTAGCGAGCCAAGGGACCCAGTACTTC.

The V and J genes are TRBV18 and TRBJ2-7; 7 bases line up with TRBD1. Germline V gives CDR1 KGHSH, CDR2 LQKENI. This CDR3 contains 15 residues. Losses at the gene ends were 2 bases for V and 7 bases for J; bases not matched to a gene: 11. CDR3 bases: TGTGCCAGCTCACCAGAGGGGGCGCGTTTTAGTGAGCAGTACTTC. Its protein is CASSPEGARFSEQYF.

The gene calls are TRBV29-1 and TRBJ2-1; no clear D gene. V was trimmed by 0 bases and J by 10 bases, leaving 28 bases between them. The germline CDR1 and CDR2 sequences are SQVTM and ANQGSEA. This CDR3 spans 18 amino acids. The CDR3 is CSVEDLHFGESFSWEQFF. The DNA of the CDR3 is TGCAGCGTTGAAGATCTTCATTTTGGTGAGTCCTTTAGTTGGGAGCAGTTCTTC.

The rearrangement links TRBV18 to TRBJ2-3, with D maybe TRBD2 (5 bases). Trimming stripped 4 bases from V and 0 bases from J, with 11 bases between. The CDR3 has 15 amino acids. Germline V gives CDR1 KGHSH, CDR2 LQKENI. The CDR3 region is CASSRGEWSTDTQYF. The CDR3 bases are TGTGCCAGCTCACGGGGAGAATGGAGCACAGATACGCAGTATTTT.